This TCR beta chain was captured by sequencing in a study of cytomegalovirus exposure and HLA in healthy donors. Vbeta (60) and Jbeta (13) primers were used in the PCR. TCRdb's table, derived via immunoSEQ multiplex PCR, lists solely in-frame clones and lacks some. The sample consists of over 75,000 clones, around 82% of them appearing once. With V trimmed by 3 bases and J by 7 bases, 7 bases remained unmatched. CDR3 length equals 15 residues. Germline CDR1 and CDR2: LNHDA and SQIVND (reference sequence). The clonotype originates from a woman aged 55 to 70 in good health and CMV-seronegative. This chain links TRBV19 with TRBJ2-1, with 9 bases matching TRBD2. Sequencing was performed on PBMCs. CDR3 nucleotide sequence: TGTGCCAGTAGTATCCTAGCGGGAACGGGTAATGAGCAGTTCTTC. Translating gives CASSILAGTGNEQFF.